The 10 T cell receptor beta chains given below trace back to one sample, sequenced in a study of blood T cell repertoires in COVID-19. Sequencing was performed with immunoSEQ multiplex PCR; in TCRdb, only in-frame clones are kept and a portion is missing. The data contain a few hundred thousand clones, more than 70% of them singletons. Sequenced: peripheral blood. The receptors come from a woman under 30 with acute or convalescent COVID-19.

This chain joins TRBV10-3 and TRBJ2-7; 7 nucleotides align to TRBD1. The trim removed 0 bases at V and 2 bases at J, leaving 4 bases unmatched. The CDR3 length is 15 residues. Looked up from germline, CDR1 is ENHRY and CDR2 is SYGVKD. This chain's CDR3 is CAISESWQGAYEQYF. The CDR3, as DNA: TGTGCCATCAGTGAGTCATGGCAGGGGGCCTACGAGCAGTACTTC.

The chain couples TRBV6-5 to TRBJ1-2; D is perhaps TRBD1 (6 bases). In germline, CDR1 is MNHEY, CDR2 SVGAGI. The CDR3 contains 15 residues. Trimming pared 0 bases from V and 7 bases from J, leaving 15 bases between. The CDR3 spells CASSYSNAGAGGYTF. CDR3 nucleotide sequence: TGTGCCAGCAGTTACTCGAACGCGGGGGCCGGTGGCTACACCTTC.

The gene calls are TRBV19 and TRBJ1-5, with a possible D match to TRBD1 (5 bases). The V and J ends lost 5 bases and 3 bases respectively, with 14 bases between them. CDR3 length: 15 residues. Germline values: CDR1 LNHDA, CDR2 SQIVND (reference sequence). CDR3 protein: CASSSQTVHNQPQHF. The CDR3 nucleotides read TGTGCCAGTAGTTCACAGACAGTTCACAATCAGCCCCAGCATTTT.

The J gene is TRBJ1-1, the V gene TRBV6-2 or TRBV6-3; TRBD1 agrees at 8 bases. This CDR3 is built from 17 residues. The junction had 9 bases not matched to a gene; V was cut back by 1 base and J by 2 bases. The V gene's germline CDR1 is MNHEY and CDR2 SVGEGT. The CDR3 coding sequence is TGTGCCAGCAGTTACTGGACAGGGCTTGATCGAAACACTGAAGCTTTCTTT. This gives the protein CASSYWTGLDRNTEAFF.

The chain carries TRBV4-1 and TRBJ1-2; D is perhaps TRBD1 (5 bases). The CDR3 is 13 residues long. CDR1 and CDR2 (germline): MGHRA, YSYEKL. The V end was cut by 0 bases, the J end by 8 bases, with 10 bases between. CDR3 amino acids: CASSQDRVGGYTF. CDR3 DNA sequence: TGCGCCAGCAGCCAAGACAGGGTCGGCGGCTACACCTTC.

V gene TRBV7-2 combines with J gene TRBJ2-5; 7 positions match TRBD1. The CDR3 has 15 residues. V trimming: 1 base; J trimming: 5 bases; junction bases outside the gene matches: 7. Germline CDR1 is SGHTA and CDR2 is FQGNSA. In DNA, the CDR3 is TGTGCCAGCAGCTTAGGGGACAGCCGGGCGGAGACCCAGTACTTC. Its translation: CASSLGDSRAETQYF.

The chain recombines TRBV20-1 with TRBJ1-5, with 7 bases fitting TRBD1. Germline CDR1 DFQATT, CDR2 SNEGSKA (reference sequence). The junction had 10 bases not matched to a gene; V was cut back by 3 bases and J by 2 bases. The CDR3 contains 16 residues. CDR3 coding DNA: TGCAGTGCTAGTACCCGACAGGGATCGGGCAATCAGCCCCAGCATTTT. Residues: CSASTRQGSGNQPQHF.

This sequence joins TRBV27 and TRBJ2-5; D is perhaps TRBD2 (6 bases). Looked up from germline, CDR1 is MNHEY and CDR2 is SMNVEV (reference sequence). V was trimmed by 6 bases and J by 6 bases, leaving 17 bases between them. The CDR3 is made up of 14 amino acids. The CDR3 nucleotides are TGTGCCAGCAGCCCGACTAGGGGAGCAAAGACCCAGTACTTC. Translation: CASSPTRGAKTQYF.

The J gene is TRBJ1-2, the V gene TRBV2, with D perhaps matching TRBD1 (6 bases). In germline, CDR1 is SNHLY, CDR2 FYNNEI. Trimming took 11 bases from V and 8 from J, leaving 18 bases between them. This CDR3 has 12 amino acids. CDR3 residues: CASAGALVGYTF. As DNA, the CDR3 is TGTGCCTCCGCGGGGGCCCTGGTCGGCTACACCTTC.

The chain employs TRBV3-1 (or the pseudogene TRBV3-2) and TRBJ1-2; 9 positions match TRBD1. V lost 5 bases and J lost 3; bases outside the gene matches: 4. The CDR3 is 14 amino acids. The germline CDR1 and CDR2 sequences are LGHDT and YNNKEL (reference sequence). The CDR3 DNA is TGTGCCAGCAGCGGACGGACAGGGGACTATGGCTACACCTTC. This encodes CASSGRTGDYGYTF.